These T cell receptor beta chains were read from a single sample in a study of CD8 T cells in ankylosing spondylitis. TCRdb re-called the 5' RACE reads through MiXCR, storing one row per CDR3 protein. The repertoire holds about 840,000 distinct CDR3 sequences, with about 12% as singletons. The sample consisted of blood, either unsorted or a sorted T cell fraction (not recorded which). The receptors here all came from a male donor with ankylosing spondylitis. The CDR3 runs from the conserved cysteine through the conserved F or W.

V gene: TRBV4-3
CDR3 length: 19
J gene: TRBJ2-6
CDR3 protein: CASSPALAGVLAGANVLTF

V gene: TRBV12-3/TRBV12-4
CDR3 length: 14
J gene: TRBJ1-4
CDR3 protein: CASSMILGGEKLFF

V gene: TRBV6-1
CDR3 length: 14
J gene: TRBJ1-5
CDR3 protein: CASTRTLSNQPQHF

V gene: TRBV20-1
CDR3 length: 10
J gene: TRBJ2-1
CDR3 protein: CSARDPWRFF

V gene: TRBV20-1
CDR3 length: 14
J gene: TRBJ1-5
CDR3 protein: CSARIGGANQPQHF

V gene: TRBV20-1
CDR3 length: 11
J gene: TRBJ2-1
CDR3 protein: CSPWAEGEQFF

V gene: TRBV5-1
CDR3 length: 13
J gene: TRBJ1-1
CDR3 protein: CASSPSWVTEAFF

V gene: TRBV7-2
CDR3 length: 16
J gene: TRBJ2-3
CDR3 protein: CASSPRVAGSTDTQYF

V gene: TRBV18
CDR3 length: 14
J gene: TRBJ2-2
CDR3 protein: CASSSPSPTGELFF

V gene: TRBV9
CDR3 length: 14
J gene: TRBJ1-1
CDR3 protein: CASKRLKGPGEAFF

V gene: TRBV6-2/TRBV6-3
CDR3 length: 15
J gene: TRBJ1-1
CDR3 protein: CASSFPTGMATEAFF

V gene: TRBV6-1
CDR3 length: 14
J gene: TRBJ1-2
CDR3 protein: CASKKGGSHYGYTF

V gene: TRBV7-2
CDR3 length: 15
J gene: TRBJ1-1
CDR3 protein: CASRDTGTGNTEAFF

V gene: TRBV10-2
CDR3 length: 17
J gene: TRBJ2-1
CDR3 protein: CASTPRGGTGSSNEQFF

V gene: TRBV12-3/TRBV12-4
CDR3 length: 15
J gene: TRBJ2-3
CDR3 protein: CASSPWAGGTDTQYF

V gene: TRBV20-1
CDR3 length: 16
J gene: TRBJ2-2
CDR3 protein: CSAEGASGQSTGELFF